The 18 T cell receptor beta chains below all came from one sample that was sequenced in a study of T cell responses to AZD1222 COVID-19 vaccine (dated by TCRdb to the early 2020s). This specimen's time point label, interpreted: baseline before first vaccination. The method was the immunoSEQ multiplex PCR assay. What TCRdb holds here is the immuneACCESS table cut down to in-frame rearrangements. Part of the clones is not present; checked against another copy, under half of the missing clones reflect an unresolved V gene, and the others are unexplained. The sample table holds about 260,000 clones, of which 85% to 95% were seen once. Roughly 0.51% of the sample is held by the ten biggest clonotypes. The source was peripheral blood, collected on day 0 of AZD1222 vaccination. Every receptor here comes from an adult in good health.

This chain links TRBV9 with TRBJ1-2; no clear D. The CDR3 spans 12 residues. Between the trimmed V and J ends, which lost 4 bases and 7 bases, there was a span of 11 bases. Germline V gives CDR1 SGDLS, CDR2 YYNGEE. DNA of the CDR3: TGTGCCAGCAGCCCCGACCTGGGTGGCTACACCTTC. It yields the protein CASSPDLGGYTF.

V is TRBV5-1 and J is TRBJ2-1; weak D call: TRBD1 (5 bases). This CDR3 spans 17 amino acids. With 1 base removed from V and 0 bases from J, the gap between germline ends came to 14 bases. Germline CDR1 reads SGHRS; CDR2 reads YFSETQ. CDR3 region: CASSLQGEGVSYNEQFF. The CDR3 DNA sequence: TGCGCCAGCAGCTTGCAGGGTGAAGGGGTCTCCTACAATGAGCAGTTCTTC.

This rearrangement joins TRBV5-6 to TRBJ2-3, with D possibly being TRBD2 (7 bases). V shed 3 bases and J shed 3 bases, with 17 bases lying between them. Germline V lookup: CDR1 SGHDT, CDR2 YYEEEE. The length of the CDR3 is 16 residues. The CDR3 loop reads CASSSTRGAGTDTQYF. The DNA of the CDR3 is TGTGCCAGCAGCTCTACCCGGGGGGCCGGTACAGATACGCAGTATTTT.

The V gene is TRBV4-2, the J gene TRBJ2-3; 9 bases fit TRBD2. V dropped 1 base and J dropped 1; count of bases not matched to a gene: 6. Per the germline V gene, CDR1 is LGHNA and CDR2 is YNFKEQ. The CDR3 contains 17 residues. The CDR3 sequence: CASSQGETSGRTDTQYF. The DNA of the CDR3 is TGTGCCAGCAGCCAAGGGGAGACTAGCGGCCGCACAGATACGCAGTATTTT.

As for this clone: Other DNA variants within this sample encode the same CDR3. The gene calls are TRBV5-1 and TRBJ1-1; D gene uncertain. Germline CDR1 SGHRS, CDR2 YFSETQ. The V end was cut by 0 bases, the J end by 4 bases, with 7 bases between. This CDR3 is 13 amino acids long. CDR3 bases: TGCGCCAGCAGCTTGGAAACGGGCACTGAAGCTTTCTTT. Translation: CASSLETGTEAFF.

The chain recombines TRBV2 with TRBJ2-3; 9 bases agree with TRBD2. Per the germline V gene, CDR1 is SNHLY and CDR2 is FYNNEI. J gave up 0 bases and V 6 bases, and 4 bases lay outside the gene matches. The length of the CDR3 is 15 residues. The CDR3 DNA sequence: TGTGCCAGCAGGGGACTAGCTGCTAGCACAGATACGCAGTATTTT. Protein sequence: CASRGLAASTDTQYF. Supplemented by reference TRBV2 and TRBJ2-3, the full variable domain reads EPEVTQTPSHQVTQMGQEVILRCVPISNHLYFYWYRQILGQKVEFLVSFYNNEISEKSEIFDDQFSVERPDGSNFTLKIRSTKLEDSAMYFCASRGLAASTDTQYFGPGTRLTVL.

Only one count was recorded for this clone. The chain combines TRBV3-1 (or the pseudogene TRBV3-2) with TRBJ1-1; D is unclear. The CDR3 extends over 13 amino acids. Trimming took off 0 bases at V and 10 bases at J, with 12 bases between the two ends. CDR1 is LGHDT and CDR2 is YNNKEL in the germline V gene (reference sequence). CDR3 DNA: TGTGCCAGCAGCCAAGACCCAATAGCCCGAGCTTTCTTT. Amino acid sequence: CASSQDPIARAFF.

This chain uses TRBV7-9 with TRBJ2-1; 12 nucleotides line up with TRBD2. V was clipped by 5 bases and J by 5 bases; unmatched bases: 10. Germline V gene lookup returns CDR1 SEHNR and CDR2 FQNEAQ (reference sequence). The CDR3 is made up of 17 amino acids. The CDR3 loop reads CASSLPSGRGGHNEQFF. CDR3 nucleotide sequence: TGTGCCAGCAGCCTTCCTAGCGGGAGGGGAGGGCACAATGAGCAGTTCTTC.

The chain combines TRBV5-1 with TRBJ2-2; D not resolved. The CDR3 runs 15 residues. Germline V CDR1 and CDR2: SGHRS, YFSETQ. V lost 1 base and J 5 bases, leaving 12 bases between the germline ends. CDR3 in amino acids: CASSLSDPRTGELFF. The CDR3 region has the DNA TGCGCCAGCAGCTTGAGCGACCCGAGGACCGGGGAGCTGTTTTTT.

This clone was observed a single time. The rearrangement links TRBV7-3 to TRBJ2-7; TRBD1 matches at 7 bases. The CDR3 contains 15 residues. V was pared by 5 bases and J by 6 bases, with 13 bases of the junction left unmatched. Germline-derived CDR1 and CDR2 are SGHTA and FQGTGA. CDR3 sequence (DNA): TGTGCCAGCAGCCCTGGGACAGCCTGGCCTCGCGAGCAGTACTTC. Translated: CASSPGTAWPREQYF.

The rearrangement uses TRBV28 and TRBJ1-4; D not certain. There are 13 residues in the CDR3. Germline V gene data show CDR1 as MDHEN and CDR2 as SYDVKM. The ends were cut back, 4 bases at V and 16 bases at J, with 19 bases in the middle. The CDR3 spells CASSSTPGREEFF. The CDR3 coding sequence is TGTGCCAGCAGTTCTACCCCGGGCCGGGAGGAGTTTTTT.

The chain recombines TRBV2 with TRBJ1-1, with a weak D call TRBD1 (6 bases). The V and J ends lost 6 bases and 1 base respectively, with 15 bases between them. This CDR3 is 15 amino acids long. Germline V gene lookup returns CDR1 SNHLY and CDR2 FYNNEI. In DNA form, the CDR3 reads TGTGCCAGCAGCAGTACGAGGGGGGCGAACACTGAAGCTTTCTTT. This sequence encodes CASSSTRGANTEAFF.

The CDR3 nucleotides read TGTGCCAGCAGCCAAGTCGAGAACACTGAAGCTTTCTTT. Translation gives CASSQVENTEAFF. The chain joins TRBV3-1 (or the pseudogene TRBV3-2) to TRBJ1-1, with unresolved D. CDR1 LGHDT and CDR2 YNNKEL come from the germline V gene (reference sequence). The V end lost 1 base, the J end lost 1 base, and 4 bases lay between the germline ends. The length of the CDR3 is 13 residues.

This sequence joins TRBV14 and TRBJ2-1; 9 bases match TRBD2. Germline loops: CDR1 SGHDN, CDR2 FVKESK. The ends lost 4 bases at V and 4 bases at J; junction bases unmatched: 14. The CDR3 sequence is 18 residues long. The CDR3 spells CASSRSGTSWGLYNEQFF. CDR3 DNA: TGTGCCAGCAGCCGGTCTGGGACTAGCTGGGGGTTGTACAATGAGCAGTTCTTC.

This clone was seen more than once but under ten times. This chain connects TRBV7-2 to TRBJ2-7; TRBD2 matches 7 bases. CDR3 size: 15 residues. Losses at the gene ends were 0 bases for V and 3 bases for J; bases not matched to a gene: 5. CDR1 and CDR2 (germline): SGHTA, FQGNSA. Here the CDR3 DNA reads TGTGCCAGCAGCTTAGCGTTCGGCGGGGGCTACGAGCAGTACTTC. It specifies CASSLAFGGGYEQYF.

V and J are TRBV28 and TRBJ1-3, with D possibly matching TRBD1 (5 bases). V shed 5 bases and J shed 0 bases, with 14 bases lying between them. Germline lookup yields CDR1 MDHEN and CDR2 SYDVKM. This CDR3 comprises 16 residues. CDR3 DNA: TGTGCCAGCAGTCCCCCGGGACTCCACTCTGGAAACACCATATATTTT. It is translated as CASSPPGLHSGNTIYF.

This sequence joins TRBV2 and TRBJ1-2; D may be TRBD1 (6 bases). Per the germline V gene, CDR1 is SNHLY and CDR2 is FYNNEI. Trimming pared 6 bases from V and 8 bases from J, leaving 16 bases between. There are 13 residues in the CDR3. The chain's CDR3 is CASRLARGRGYTF. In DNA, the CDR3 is TGTGCCAGCAGACTTGCCAGGGGAAGGGGCTACACCTTC.

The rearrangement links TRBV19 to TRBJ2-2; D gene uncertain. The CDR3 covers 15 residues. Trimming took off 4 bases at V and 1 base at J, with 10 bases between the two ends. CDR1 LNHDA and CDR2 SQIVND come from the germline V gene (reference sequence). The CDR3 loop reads CASSTVPGNTGELFF. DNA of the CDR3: TGTGCCAGTAGTACTGTCCCAGGGAACACCGGGGAGCTGTTTTTT.